Here is one T cell receptor beta chain with its context. The antigen is undetermined. An end of the junction does not agree with germline; a read error may underlie this. The data belong to a study of Graves' ophthalmopathy and Graves' hyperthyroidism. Study results and limitations: Ophthalmopathy versus stable hyperthyroidism: 13-signature model gave less than 90% sensitivity, 75% to 82% specificity.

The TCR beta CDR3 regions underwent amplification from RNA transcripts. In the first round, RT-PCR was carried out with HTBI primers, and a multiplex PCR formed the second round. TCRdb reanalysed the multiplex PCR reads using MiXCR and keeps one entry per CDR3 protein. The sample holds about 600,000 distinct CDR3 sequences; less than 40% are singletons and the top ten take about 4.2%. Germline V gene lookup returns CDR1 SGHAT and CDR2 FQDESV (reference sequence). The CDR3 runs to 14 residues. Establishment of the diagnosis relied upon clinical symptoms, serum thyroxine, TRAb, thyroid ultrasound and orbital computed tomography.

Sequencing input: peripheral blood or thyroid tissue (not recorded which). This sequence joins TRBV11-1 and TRBJ2-5; no firm D call. The receptor comes from an adult man with Graves' hyperthyroidism. CDR3: CASSLVGGEETQNF. Here the CDR3 DNA reads TGTGCCAGCAGCTTAGTTGGTGGTGAAGAGACCCAGAACTTC. Combining the CDR3 with reference TRBV11-1 and TRBJ2-5 gives the whole variable domain EAEVAQSPRYKITEKSQAVAFWCDPISGHATLYWYRQILGQGPELLVQFQDESVVDDSQLPKDRFSAERLKGVDSTLKIQPAELGDSAMYLCASSLVGGEETQNFGPGTRLLVL.